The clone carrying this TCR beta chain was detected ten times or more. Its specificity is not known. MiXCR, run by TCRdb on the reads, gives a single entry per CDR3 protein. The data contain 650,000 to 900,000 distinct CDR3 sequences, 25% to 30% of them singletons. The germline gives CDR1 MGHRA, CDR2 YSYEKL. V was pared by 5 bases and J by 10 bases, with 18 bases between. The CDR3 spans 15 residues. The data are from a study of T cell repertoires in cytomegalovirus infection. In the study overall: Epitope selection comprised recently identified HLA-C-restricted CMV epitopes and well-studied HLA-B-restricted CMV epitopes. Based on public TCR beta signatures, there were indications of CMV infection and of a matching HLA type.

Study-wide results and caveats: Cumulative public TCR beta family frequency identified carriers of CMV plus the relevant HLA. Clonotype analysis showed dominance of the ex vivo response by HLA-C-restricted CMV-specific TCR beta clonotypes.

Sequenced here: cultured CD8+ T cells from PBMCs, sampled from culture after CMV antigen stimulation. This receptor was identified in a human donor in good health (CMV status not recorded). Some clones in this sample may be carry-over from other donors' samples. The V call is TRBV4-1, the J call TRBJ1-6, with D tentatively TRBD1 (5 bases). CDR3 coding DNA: TGCGCCAGCAGCGCGCACAGGACCGGGGGGTCACCCCTCCACTTT. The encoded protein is CASSAHRTGGSPLHF.